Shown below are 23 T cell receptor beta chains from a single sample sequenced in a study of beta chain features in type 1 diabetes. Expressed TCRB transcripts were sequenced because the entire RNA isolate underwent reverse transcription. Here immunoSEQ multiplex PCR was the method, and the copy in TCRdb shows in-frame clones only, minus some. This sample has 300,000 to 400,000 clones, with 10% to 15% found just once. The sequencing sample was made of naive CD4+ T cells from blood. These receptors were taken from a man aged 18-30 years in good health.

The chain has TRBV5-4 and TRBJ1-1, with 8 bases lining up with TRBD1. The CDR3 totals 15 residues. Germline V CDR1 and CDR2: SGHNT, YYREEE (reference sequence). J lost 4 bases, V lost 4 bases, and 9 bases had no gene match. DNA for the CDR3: TGTGCCAGCAGCGATAAGACAGGGGCTACCACTGAAGCTTTCTTT. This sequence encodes CASSDKTGATTEAFF.

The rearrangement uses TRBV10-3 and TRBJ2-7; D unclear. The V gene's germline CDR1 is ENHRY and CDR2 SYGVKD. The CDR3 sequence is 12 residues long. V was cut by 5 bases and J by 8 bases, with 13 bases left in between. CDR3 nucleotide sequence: TGTGCCATCAGTATCTTGGAGTACCAGCAGTACTTC. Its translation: CAISILEYQQYF.

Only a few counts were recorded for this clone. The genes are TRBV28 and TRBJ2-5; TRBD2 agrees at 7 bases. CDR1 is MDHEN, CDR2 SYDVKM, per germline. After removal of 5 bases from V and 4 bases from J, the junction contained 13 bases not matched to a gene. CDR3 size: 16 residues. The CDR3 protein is CASSAPTGRPGETQYF. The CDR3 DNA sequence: TGTGCCAGCAGTGCCCCGACCGGGAGGCCGGGAGAGACCCAGTACTTC.

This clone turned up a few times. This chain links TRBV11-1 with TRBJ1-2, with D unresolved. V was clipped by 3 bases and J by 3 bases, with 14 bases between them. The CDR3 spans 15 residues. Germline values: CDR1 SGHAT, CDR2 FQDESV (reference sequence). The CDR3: CASSFGYGEDYGYTF. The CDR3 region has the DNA TGTGCCAGCAGCTTCGGGTACGGCGAGGACTATGGCTACACCTTC.

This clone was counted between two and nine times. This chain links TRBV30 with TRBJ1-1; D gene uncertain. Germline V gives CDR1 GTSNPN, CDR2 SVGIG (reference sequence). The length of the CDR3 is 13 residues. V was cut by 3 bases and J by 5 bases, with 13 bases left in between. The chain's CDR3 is CAWSTDRQTEAFF. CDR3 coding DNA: TGTGCCTGGAGCACTGACCGACAAACTGAAGCTTTCTTT.

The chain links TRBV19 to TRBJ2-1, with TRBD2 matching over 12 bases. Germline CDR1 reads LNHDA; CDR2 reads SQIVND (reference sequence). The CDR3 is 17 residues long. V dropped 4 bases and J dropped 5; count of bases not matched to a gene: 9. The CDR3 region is CASSSRLAGAFDNEQFF. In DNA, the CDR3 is TGTGCCAGTAGTAGTCGACTAGCGGGGGCCTTTGACAATGAGCAGTTCTTC.

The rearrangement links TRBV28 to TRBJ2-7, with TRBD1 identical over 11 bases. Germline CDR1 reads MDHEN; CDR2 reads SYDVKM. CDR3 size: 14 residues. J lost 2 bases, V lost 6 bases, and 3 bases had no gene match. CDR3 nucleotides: TGTGCCAGCAGGACGGGACAGGGGGCCTACGAGCAGTACTTC. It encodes CASRTGQGAYEQYF.

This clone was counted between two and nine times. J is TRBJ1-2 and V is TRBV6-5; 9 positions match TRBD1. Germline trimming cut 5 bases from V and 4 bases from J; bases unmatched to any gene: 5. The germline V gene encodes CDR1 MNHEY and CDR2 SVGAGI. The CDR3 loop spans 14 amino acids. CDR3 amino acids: CASSRDRVGYGYTF. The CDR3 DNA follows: TGTGCCAGCAGTCGGGACAGGGTGGGCTATGGCTACACCTTC.

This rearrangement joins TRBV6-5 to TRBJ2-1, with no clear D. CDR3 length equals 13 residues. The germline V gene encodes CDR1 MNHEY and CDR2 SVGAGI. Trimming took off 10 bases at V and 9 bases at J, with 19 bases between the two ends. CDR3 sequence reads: CATVRGLFGEQFF. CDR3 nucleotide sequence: TGTGCCACCGTCCGAGGCCTATTTGGTGAGCAGTTCTTC.

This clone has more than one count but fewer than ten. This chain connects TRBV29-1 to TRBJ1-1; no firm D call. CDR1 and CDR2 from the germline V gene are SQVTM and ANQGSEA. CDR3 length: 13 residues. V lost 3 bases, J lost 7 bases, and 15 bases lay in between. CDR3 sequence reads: CSVDRPRSGEAFF. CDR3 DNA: TGCAGCGTTGATCGTCCAAGATCCGGTGAAGCTTTCTTT.

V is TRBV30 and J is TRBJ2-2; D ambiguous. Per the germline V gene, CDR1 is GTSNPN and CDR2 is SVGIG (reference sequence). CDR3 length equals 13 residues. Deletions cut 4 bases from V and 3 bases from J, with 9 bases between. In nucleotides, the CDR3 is TGTGCCTGGAAGCGCAGTTACACCGGGGAGCTGTTTTTT. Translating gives CAWKRSYTGELFF.

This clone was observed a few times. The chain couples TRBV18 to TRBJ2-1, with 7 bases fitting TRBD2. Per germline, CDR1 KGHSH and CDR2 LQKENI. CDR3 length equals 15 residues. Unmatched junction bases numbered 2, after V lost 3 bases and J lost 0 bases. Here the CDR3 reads CASSPREDSYNEQFF. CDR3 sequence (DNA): TGTGCCAGCTCACCTCGGGAGGACTCCTACAATGAGCAGTTCTTC.

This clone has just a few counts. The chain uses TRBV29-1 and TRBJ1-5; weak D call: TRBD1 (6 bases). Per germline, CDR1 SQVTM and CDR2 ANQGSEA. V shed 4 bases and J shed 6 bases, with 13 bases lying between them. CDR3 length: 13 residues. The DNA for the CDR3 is TGCAGCGTTGGTCTGGGGGCTAGTCAGCCCCAGCATTTT. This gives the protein CSVGLGASQPQHF.

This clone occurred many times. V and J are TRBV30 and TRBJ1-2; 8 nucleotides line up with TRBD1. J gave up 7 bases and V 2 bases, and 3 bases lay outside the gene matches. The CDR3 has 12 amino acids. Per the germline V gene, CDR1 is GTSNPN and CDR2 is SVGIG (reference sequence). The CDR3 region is CAWSLGTGGYTF. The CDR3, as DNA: TGTGCCTGGAGTCTAGGGACAGGTGGCTACACCTTC.

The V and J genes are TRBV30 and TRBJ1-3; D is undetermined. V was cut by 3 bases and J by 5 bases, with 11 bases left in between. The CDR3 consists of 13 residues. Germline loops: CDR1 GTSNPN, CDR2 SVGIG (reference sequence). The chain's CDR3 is CAWSFGQRNTIYF. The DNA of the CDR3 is TGTGCCTGGAGCTTTGGGCAGAGAAACACCATATATTTT.

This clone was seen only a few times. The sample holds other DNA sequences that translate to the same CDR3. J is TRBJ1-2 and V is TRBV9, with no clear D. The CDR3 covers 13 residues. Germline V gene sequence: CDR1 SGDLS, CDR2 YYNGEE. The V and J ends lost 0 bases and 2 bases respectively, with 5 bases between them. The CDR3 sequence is CASSVDKNYGYTF. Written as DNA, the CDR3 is TGTGCCAGCAGCGTAGACAAAAACTATGGCTACACCTTC.

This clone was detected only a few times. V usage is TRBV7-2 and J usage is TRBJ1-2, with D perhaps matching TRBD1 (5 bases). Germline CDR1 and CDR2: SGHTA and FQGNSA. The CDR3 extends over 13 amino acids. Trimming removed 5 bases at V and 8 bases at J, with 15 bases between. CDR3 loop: CASSRGGWRGYTF. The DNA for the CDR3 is TGTGCCAGCAGCCGGGGGGGGTGGCGAGGCTACACCTTC.

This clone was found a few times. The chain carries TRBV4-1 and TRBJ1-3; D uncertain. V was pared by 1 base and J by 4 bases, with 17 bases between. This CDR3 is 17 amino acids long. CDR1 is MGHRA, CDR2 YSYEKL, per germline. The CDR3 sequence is CASSQGQSGPSGNTIYF. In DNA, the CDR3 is TGCGCCAGCAGCCAAGGTCAAAGCGGGCCCTCAGGAAACACCATATATTTT.

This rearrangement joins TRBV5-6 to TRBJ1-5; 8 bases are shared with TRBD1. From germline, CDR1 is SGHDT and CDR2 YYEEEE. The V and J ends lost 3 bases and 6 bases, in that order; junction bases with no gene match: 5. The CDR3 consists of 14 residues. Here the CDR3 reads CASSWTGTSQPQHF. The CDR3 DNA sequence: TGTGCCAGCAGCTGGACAGGGACTTCTCAGCCCCAGCATTTT.

The CDR3 nucleotides read TGTGCCAGCACCAGCGGGTCGGTGGGCAAAAACATTCAGTACTTC. Its protein product is CASTSGSVGKNIQYF. The chain recombines TRBV28 with TRBJ2-4, with D tentatively TRBD2 (6 bases). Per the germline V gene, CDR1 is MDHEN and CDR2 is SYDVKM. The CDR3 extends over 15 amino acids. Trimming pared 7 bases from V and 3 bases from J, leaving 16 bases between.

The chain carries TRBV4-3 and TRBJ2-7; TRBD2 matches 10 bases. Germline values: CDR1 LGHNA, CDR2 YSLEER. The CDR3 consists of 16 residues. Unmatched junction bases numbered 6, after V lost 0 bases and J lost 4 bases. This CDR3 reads CASSQDLASGGYEQYF. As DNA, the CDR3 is TGCGCCAGCAGCCAAGATTTGGCTAGCGGGGGTTACGAGCAGTACTTC.

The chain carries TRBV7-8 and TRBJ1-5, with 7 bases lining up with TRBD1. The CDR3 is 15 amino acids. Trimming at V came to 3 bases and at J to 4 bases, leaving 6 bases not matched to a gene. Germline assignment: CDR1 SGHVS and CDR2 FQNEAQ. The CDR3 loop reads CASSFSPGQNQPQHF. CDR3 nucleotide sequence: TGTGCCAGCAGCTTCTCCCCGGGACAGAATCAGCCCCAGCATTTT.

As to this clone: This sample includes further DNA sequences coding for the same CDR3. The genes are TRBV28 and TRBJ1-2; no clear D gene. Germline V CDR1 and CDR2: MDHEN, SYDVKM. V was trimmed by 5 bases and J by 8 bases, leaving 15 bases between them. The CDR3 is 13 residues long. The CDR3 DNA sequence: TGTGCCAGCAGTCCCCCGGGAGGCTACGGCTACACCTTC. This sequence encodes CASSPPGGYGYTF.